The rows below give T cell receptor beta chains drawn from one sample of a study of glioma-infiltrating T cells after dendritic cell vaccination. The assay was immunoSEQ multiplex PCR, and TCRdb's table has in-frame clones only and misses some. The table has tens of thousands of clones, 70% to 90% seen once; the top ten hold 2.5% to 3.5%. The sequences come from blood, collected before dendritic cell vaccination. The receptors derive from a human donor with glioblastoma. Both conserved end residues are part of each CDR3. D genes are given only for firm matches. Size is stated for part of the rows, as once, few or many counts, or as a class when the clone is expanded.

D gene: .; V gene: TRBV2; clone size: .; J gene: TRBJ2-5; CDR3 protein: CASARERQETQYF; CDR3 DNA: TGTGCCAGCGCACGAGAGCGCCAAGAGACCCAGTACTTC
D gene: .; V gene: TRBV4-3; clone size: .; J gene: TRBJ2-3; CDR3 protein: CASSQENALDDTQYF; CDR3 DNA: TGCGCCAGCAGCCAAGAGAACGCGTTAGATGATACGCAGTATTTT
D gene: .; V gene: TRBV19; clone size: .; J gene: TRBJ1-2; CDR3 protein: CASRRDIDYGYTF; CDR3 DNA: TGTGCCAGTAGACGCGACATAGACTATGGCTACACCTTC
D gene: .; V gene: TRBV21-1; clone size: .; J gene: TRBJ1-3; CDR3 protein: CASMDGGSGNTIYF; CDR3 DNA: TGTGCCAGCATGGACGGGGGCTCTGGAAACACCATATATTTT
D gene: TRBD2; V gene: TRBV29-1; clone size: .; J gene: TRBJ2-2; CDR3 protein: CSVSPQSLAGAISGELFF; CDR3 DNA: TGCAGCGTTTCCCCCCAGAGTTTGGCGGGAGCTATCTCCGGGGAGCTGTTTTTT
D gene: TRBD1; V gene: TRBV4-1; clone size: .; J gene: TRBJ1-2; CDR3 protein: CASSQPRRTGNYGYTF; CDR3 DNA: TGCGCCAGCAGCCAACCACGGCGGACAGGGAACTATGGCTACACCTTC
D gene: .; V gene: TRBV7-5; clone size: .; J gene: TRBJ2-1; CDR3 protein: CVRNESHRVEQFF; CDR3 DNA: TGTGTCAGAAACGAATCCCACAGAGTTGAGCAGTTCTTC
D gene: TRBD2; V gene: TRBV11-1; clone size: .; J gene: TRBJ2-3; CDR3 protein: CASSLRESDTQYF; CDR3 DNA: TGTGCCAGCAGCTTGCGGGAGTCAGATACGCAGTATTTT
D gene: TRBD2; V gene: TRBV19; clone size: .; J gene: TRBJ2-7; CDR3 protein: CASSPPGGEQYF; CDR3 DNA: TGTGCCAGTAGCCCCCCGGGGGGCGAGCAGTACTTC
D gene: TRBD2; V gene: TRBV4-3; clone size: once; J gene: TRBJ2-3; CDR3 protein: CASSQVTSGEDTQYF; CDR3 DNA: TGCGCCAGCAGCCAAGTGACTAGCGGAGAGGATACGCAGTATTTT
D gene: .; V gene: TRBV19; clone size: .; J gene: TRBJ2-3; CDR3 protein: CASRASSTDTQYF; CDR3 DNA: TGTGCCAGTAGGGCTTCTAGCACAGATACGCAGTATTTT
D gene: TRBD2; V gene: TRBV4-1; clone size: .; J gene: TRBJ2-3; CDR3 protein: CASSQSTSGSTDTQYF; CDR3 DNA: TGCGCCAGCAGCCAGTCGACTAGCGGGAGTACAGATACGCAGTATTTT
D gene: .; V gene: TRBV7-2; clone size: .; J gene: TRBJ1-2; CDR3 protein: CASSLGWGRSYGYTF; CDR3 DNA: TGTGCCAGCAGCTTAGGTTGGGGCAGGTCTTATGGCTACACCTTC
D gene: .; V gene: TRBV11-2; clone size: .; J gene: TRBJ2-7; CDR3 protein: CASSLERLAVYEQYF; CDR3 DNA: TGTGCCAGCAGCTTAGAGCGGCTAGCAGTCTACGAGCAGTACTTC
D gene: TRBD2; V gene: TRBV6-5; clone size: .; J gene: TRBJ2-2; CDR3 protein: CASSTLGLVRQELFF; CDR3 DNA: TGTGCCAGCAGTACCCTGGGACTAGTTCGGCAGGAGCTGTTTTTT
D gene: TRBD1; V gene: TRBV9; clone size: .; J gene: TRBJ1-6; CDR3 protein: CASSVGTGAGSPLHF; CDR3 DNA: TGTGCCAGCAGCGTAGGAACAGGGGCAGGCTCACCCCTCCACTTT
D gene: .; V gene: TRBV6-1; clone size: .; J gene: TRBJ2-1; CDR3 protein: CASSLLPSSNEQFF; CDR3 DNA: TGTGCCAGCAGCCTCCTCCCATCTAGCAATGAGCAGTTCTTC
D gene: TRBD2; V gene: TRBV11-2; clone size: .; J gene: TRBJ2-7; CDR3 protein: CASSFSGGVYEQYF; CDR3 DNA: TGTGCCAGCAGCTTCTCGGGGGGGGTCTACGAGCAGTACTTC
D gene: .; V gene: TRBV18; clone size: .; J gene: TRBJ1-2; CDR3 protein: CASSPPTANYGYTF; CDR3 DNA: TGTGCCAGCTCACCACCAACAGCTAACTATGGCTACACCTTC
D gene: TRBD1; V gene: TRBV2; clone size: once; J gene: TRBJ1-6; CDR3 protein: CASSSQGRVSPLHF; CDR3 DNA: TGTGCCAGCAGTTCACAGGGGCGGGTTTCACCCCTCCACTTT
D gene: .; V gene: TRBV27; clone size: .; J gene: TRBJ1-1; CDR3 protein: CASRNRVATEAFF; CDR3 DNA: TGTGCCAGCAGAAACAGGGTCGCCACTGAAGCTTTCTTT
D gene: TRBD1; V gene: TRBV5-1; clone size: .; J gene: TRBJ2-1; CDR3 protein: CASSGTGGPPNEQFF; CDR3 DNA: TGCGCCAGCAGCGGGACAGGCGGGCCCCCCAATGAGCAGTTCTTC
D gene: TRBD1; V gene: TRBV5-4; clone size: .; J gene: TRBJ2-1; CDR3 protein: CASSLDGTVRGNEQFF; CDR3 DNA: TGTGCCAGCAGCTTGGACGGGACAGTGAGGGGGAATGAGCAGTTCTTC
D gene: TRBD1; V gene: TRBV5-5; clone size: once; J gene: TRBJ1-1; CDR3 protein: CASQDRPSNTEAFF; CDR3 DNA: TGTGCCAGCCAGGACAGGCCATCGAACACTGAAGCTTTCTTT
D gene: TRBD1; V gene: TRBV5-1; clone size: .; J gene: TRBJ2-1; CDR3 protein: CASSFRRQGSEQFF; CDR3 DNA: TGCGCCAGCAGCTTCCGCCGACAGGGGAGTGAGCAGTTCTTC
D gene: TRBD1; V gene: TRBV27; clone size: once; J gene: TRBJ2-1; CDR3 protein: CASSPWTGNHEQFF; CDR3 DNA: TGTGCCAGCAGTCCGTGGACAGGGAACCATGAGCAGTTCTTC
D gene: .; V gene: TRBV5-1; clone size: .; J gene: TRBJ1-2; CDR3 protein: CASSLAVQVGYTF; CDR3 DNA: TGCGCCAGCAGCTTGGCGGTCCAAGTGGGCTACACCTTC
D gene: TRBD2; V gene: TRBV13; clone size: few; J gene: TRBJ2-3; CDR3 protein: CASSRAGEDTQYF; CDR3 DNA: TGTGCCAGCAGCCGAGCGGGAGAAGATACGCAGTATTTT
D gene: TRBD2; V gene: TRBV7-8; clone size: .; J gene: TRBJ2-3; CDR3 protein: CASSLGTGTTQYF; CDR3 DNA: TGTGCCAGCAGCTTAGGGACCGGGACTACCCAGTATTTT
D gene: TRBD2; V gene: TRBV5-1; clone size: .; J gene: TRBJ2-1; CDR3 protein: CASSRLAGGPSSYNEQFF; CDR3 DNA: TGCGCCAGCAGCCGACTAGCGGGTGGACCCAGCTCCTACAATGAGCAGTTCTTC
D gene: TRBD1; V gene: TRBV5-1; clone size: .; J gene: TRBJ1-1; CDR3 protein: CASSLAGTGAGTEAFF; CDR3 DNA: TGCGCCAGCAGCTTAGCCGGGACAGGGGCCGGTACTGAAGCTTTCTTT
D gene: .; V gene: TRBV5-4; clone size: .; J gene: TRBJ1-1; CDR3 protein: CASSLIFGGGGTEAFF; CDR3 DNA: TGTGCCAGCAGCTTGATTTTTGGGGGCGGTGGCACTGAAGCTTTCTTT
D gene: TRBD2; V gene: TRBV7-2; clone size: .; J gene: TRBJ2-5; CDR3 protein: CASSLASGGQKTQYF; CDR3 DNA: TGTGCCAGCAGCTTAGCTAGCGGGGGGCAAAAGACCCAGTACTTC
D gene: TRBD1; V gene: TRBV19; clone size: .; J gene: TRBJ1-5; CDR3 protein: CASSLSGVTGPGRGNQPQHF; CDR3 DNA: TGTGCCAGTAGTCTTAGTGGTGTGACAGGGCCGGGTCGCGGCAATCAGCCCCAGCATTTT
D gene: .; V gene: TRBV29-1; clone size: .; J gene: TRBJ1-1; CDR3 protein: CSVETGWGTEAFF; CDR3 DNA: TGCAGCGTTGAGACAGGATGGGGCACTGAAGCTTTCTTT